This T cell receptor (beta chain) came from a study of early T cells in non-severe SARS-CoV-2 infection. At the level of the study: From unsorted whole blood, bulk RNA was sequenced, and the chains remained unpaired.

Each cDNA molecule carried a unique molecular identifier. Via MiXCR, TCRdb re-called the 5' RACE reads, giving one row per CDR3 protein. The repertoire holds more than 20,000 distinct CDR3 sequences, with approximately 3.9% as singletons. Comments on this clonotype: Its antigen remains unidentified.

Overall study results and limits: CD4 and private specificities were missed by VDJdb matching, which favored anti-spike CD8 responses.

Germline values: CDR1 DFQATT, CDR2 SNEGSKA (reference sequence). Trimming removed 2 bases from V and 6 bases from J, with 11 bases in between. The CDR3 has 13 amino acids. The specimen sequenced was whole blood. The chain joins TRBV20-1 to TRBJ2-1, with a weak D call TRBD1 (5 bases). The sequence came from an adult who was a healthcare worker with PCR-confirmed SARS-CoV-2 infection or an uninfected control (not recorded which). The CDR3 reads CSARTGRVNEQFF. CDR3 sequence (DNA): TGCAGTGCTAGAACAGGTCGGGTCAATGAGCAGTTCTTC.